The clone carrying this T cell receptor beta chain was observed many times. What it recognizes is unknown. From RNA transcripts, TCR beta CDR3 regions were amplified. A set of HTBI primers served as the primers for a first-round RT-PCR of the TCR CDR3. TCRdb re-derived calls from the multiplex PCR reads in MiXCR, one entry per CDR3 protein. The sample consists of about 350,000 distinct CDR3 sequences, approximately 19% of them appearing once. This entry is derived from a study of T cells in Graves' hyperthyroidism and ophthalmopathy. Diagnoses were established using clinical symptoms, serum thyroxine and TRAb, thyroid ultrasound and orbital computed tomography. The CDR3 sequence is 12 residues long. Per the germline V gene, CDR1 is PRHDT and CDR2 is FYEKMQ (reference sequence). Trimming removed 5 bases from V and 5 bases from J, with 6 bases in between. Study-wide findings and caveats: Peripheral blood also featured most of the thyroid clonotypes expanded above 0.001.

The sample was blood. The chain couples TRBV13 to TRBJ2-2; D unresolved. This TCR derives from a woman aged 18-29 years with Graves' hyperthyroidism. Here the CDR3 reads CASSTFTGELFF. In DNA, the CDR3 is TGTGCCAGCAGCACCTTTACCGGGGAGCTGTTTTTT.